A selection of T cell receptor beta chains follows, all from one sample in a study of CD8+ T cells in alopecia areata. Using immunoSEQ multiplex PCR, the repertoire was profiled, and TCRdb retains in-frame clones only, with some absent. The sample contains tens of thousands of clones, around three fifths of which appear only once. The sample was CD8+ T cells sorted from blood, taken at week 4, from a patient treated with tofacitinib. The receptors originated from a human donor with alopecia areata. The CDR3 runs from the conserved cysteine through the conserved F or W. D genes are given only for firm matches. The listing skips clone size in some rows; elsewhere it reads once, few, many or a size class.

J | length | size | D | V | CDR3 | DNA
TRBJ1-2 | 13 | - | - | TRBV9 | CASSATANYGYTF | TGTGCCAGCAGCGCGACAGCTAACTATGGCTACACCTTC
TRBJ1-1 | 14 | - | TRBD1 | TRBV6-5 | CASSYRGTGPEAFF | TGTGCCAGCAGTTACAGAGGGACAGGGCCTGAAGCTTTCTTT
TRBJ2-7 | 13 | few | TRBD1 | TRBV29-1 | CSVKGGARYEQYF | TGCAGCGTGAAAGGGGGCGCGCGGTACGAGCAGTACTTC
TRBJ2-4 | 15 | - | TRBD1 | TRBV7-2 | CASSLNRGQGNIQYF | TGTGCCAGCAGCTTGAACAGGGGGCAGGGAAACATTCAGTACTTC
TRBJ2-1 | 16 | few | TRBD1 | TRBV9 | CASSAYRGDSYNEQFF | TGTGCCAGCAGCGCGTACAGGGGAGACTCCTACAATGAGCAGTTCTTC
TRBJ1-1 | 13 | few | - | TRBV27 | CASSLTRNTEAFF | TGTGCCAGCAGTTTGACGCGGAACACTGAAGCTTTCTTT
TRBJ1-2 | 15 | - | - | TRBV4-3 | CASSQDWSLNYGYTF | TGCGCCAGCAGCCAAGATTGGAGTCTTAACTATGGCTACACCTTC
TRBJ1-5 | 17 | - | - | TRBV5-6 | CASSLAGTDRPNQPQHF | TGTGCCAGCAGCTTGGCGGGAACGGACAGACCGAATCAGCCCCAGCATTTT
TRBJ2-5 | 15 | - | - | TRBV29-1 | CSVEAVPGPQETQYF | TGCAGCGTTGAAGCCGTGCCGGGTCCCCAAGAGACCCAGTACTTC
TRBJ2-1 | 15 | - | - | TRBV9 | CASSVDVGAYNEQFF | TGTGCCAGCAGCGTAGATGTGGGGGCCTACAATGAGCAGTTCTTC
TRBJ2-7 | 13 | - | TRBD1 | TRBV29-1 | CSGRTGETYEQYF | TGCAGCGGGAGGACAGGGGAAACCTACGAGCAGTACTTC
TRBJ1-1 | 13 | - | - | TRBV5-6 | CASSPGYITEAFF | TGTGCCAGCAGCCCCGGGTACATCACTGAAGCTTTCTTT
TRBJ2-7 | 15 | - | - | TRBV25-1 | CASSDEFRAGYEQYF | TGTGCCAGCAGTGACGAATTTAGGGCGGGTTACGAGCAGTACTTC
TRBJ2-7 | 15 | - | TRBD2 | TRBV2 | CASREEAGASYEQYF | TGTGCCAGCAGAGAGGAAGCGGGGGCTTCCTACGAGCAGTACTTC
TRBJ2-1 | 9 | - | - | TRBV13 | CASTPEQFF | TGTGCCAGCACCCCTGAGCAGTTCTTC
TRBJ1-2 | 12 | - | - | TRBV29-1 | CSVDPEDYGYTF | TGCAGCGTTGACCCAGAAGACTATGGCTACACCTTC
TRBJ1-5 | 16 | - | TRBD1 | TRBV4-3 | CASSQDLGRGSGPQHF | TGCGCCAGCAGCCAAGATCTGGGCAGGGGGTCGGGGCCCCAGCATTTT
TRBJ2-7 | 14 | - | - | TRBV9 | CASSGRSGTYEQYF | TGTGCCAGCAGCGGTCGGTCGGGGACCTACGAGCAGTACTTC
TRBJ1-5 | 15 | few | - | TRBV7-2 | CASSLVRQRNQPQHF | TGTGCCAGCAGCTTAGTGAGACAGCGCAATCAGCCCCAGCATTTT
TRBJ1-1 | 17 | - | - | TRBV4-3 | CASSQEWSPAKNTEAFF | TGCGCCAGCAGCCAAGAATGGTCCCCAGCGAAGAACACTGAAGCTTTCTTT
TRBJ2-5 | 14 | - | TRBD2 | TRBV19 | CATRAGVDQETQYF | TGTGCCACAAGAGCGGGGGTGGACCAAGAGACCCAGTACTTC
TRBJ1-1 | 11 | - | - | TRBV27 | CASSQGTEAFF | TGTGCCAGCAGTCAGGGGACTGAAGCTTTCTTT
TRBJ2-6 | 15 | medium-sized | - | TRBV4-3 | CASSQQNTGANVLTF | TGCGCCAGCAGCCAGCAAAACACTGGGGCCAACGTCCTGACTTTC
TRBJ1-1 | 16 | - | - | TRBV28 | CASSLPPVGSNTEAFF | TGTGCCAGCAGTTTACCCCCGGTGGGGAGTAACACTGAAGCTTTCTTT
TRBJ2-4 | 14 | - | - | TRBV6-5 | CASRYQGREDIQYF | TGTGCCAGCAGATACCAGGGGAGAGAGGACATTCAGTACTTC
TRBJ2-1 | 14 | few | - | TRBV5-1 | CASSFERFDNEQFF | TGCGCCAGCAGCTTCGAAAGGTTTGACAATGAGCAGTTCTTC
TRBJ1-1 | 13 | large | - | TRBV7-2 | CASSPNRNTEAFF | TGTGCCAGCAGCCCTAATAGGAACACTGAAGCTTTCTTT
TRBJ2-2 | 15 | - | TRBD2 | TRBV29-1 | CSVESGGADTGELFF | TGCAGCGTGGAGAGCGGGGGGGCCGACACCGGGGAGCTGTTTTTT
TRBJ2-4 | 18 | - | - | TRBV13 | CASSPSRRHVVAKNIQYF | TGTGCCAGCAGCCCCAGCCGCAGACACGTCGTTGCCAAAAACATTCAGTACTTC
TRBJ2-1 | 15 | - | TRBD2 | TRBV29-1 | CSVQTSGGAFAEQFF | TGCAGCGTTCAGACTAGCGGGGGGGCCTTTGCTGAGCAGTTCTTC
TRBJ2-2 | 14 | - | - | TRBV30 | CAWSESLNTGELFF | TGTGCCTGGAGTGAGAGTTTGAACACCGGGGAGCTGTTTTTT
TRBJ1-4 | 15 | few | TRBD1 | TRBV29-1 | CSVDGDWTGDGKLFF | TGCAGCGTTGACGGTGACTGGACAGGGGATGGAAAACTGTTTTTT
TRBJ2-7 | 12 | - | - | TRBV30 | CAWSVGNNEQYF | TGTGCCTGGAGCGTCGGGAATAACGAGCAGTACTTC
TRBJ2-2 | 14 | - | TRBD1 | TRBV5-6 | CASSSGTGTGELFF | TGTGCCAGCAGCTCCGGGACAGGCACCGGGGAGCTGTTTTTT
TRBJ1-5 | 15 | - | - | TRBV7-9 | CASSLDSNSNQPQHF | TGTGCCAGCAGCCTAGACTCTAATAGCAATCAGCCCCAGCATTTT
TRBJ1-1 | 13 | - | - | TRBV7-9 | CASSSDWETEAFF | TGTGCCAGCAGCTCAGATTGGGAAACTGAAGCTTTCTTT
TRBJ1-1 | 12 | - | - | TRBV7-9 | CASSFGDTEAFF | TGTGCCAGCAGCTTCGGGGACACTGAAGCTTTCTTT
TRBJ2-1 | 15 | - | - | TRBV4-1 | CASSQLLGQTYEQFF | TGCGCCAGCAGCCAGCTTCTAGGACAGACCTATGAGCAGTTCTTC
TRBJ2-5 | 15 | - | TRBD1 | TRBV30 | CAWSALGTGEETQYF | TGTGCCTGGAGTGCCTTGGGGACAGGGGAAGAGACCCAGTACTTC
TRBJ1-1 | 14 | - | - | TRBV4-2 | CASSQVLGYSEAFF | TGTGCCAGCAGCCAGGTTTTAGGTTACTCTGAAGCTTTCTTT
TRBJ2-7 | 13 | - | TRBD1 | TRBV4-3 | CASSLTQGREQYF | TGCGCCAGCAGCCTAACACAGGGGCGGGAGCAGTACTTC
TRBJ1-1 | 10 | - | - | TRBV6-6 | CAAGSNEAFF | TGTGCCGCCGGGAGCAACGAAGCTTTCTTT
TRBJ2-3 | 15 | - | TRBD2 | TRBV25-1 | CASNPGLAGDDTQYF | TGTGCCAGCAACCCGGGGCTAGCGGGGGACGATACGCAGTATTTT
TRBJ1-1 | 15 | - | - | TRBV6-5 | CASSYSWTLGTEAFF | TGTGCCAGCAGTTACTCCTGGACCCTGGGCACTGAAGCTTTCTTT
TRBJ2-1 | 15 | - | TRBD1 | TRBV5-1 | CASSTGTGADNEQFF | TGCGCCAGCAGCACGGGGACAGGGGCGGACAATGAGCAGTTCTTC